These 16 T cell receptor beta chains originate from one sample sequenced in a study of blood T cell repertoires in COVID-19 (dated by TCRdb to 2019 to 2021). Libraries were made using the immunoSEQ multiplex PCR assay. The table comes from immuneACCESS by way of TCRdb, which keeps in-frame sequences with V and J called. Part of the clones is missing from these tables; in studies checked, under half for an unresolved V gene and the rest for unknown reasons. Within this sample are approximately 400,000 clones, with 88% of them counted one time only. Clones ranked in the top ten supply about 1.1% of the sample. Material for sequencing was PBMCs or T cells enriched from blood (not recorded which). These receptors all come from a woman in her late teens or twenties who had recovered from COVID-19.

Note on this clone: The same CDR3 arises from other DNA sequences in this sample as well. This chain connects TRBV11-3 to TRBJ2-5; 7 positions agree with TRBD1. The V segment lost 5 bases and the J segment 2 bases; nucleotides outside the gene matches: 2. The germline CDR1 and CDR2 sequences are SGHNT and YENEEA. The CDR3 covers 13 residues. The CDR3 DNA reads as TGTGCCAGCAGCCGGGACAGTCAAGAGACCCAGTACTTC. Its protein is CASSRDSQETQYF.

This rearrangement joins TRBV25-1 to TRBJ1-4; D gene uncertain. V was clipped by 1 base and J by 1 base, with 7 bases between them. In germline, CDR1 is MGHDK, CDR2 SYGVNS. The length of the CDR3 is 15 residues. CDR3 DNA: TGTGCCAGCAGTGAATTCGGTGGAACTAATGAAAAACTGTTTTTT. It yields the protein CASSEFGGTNEKLFF.

The DNA for the CDR3 is TGCGCCAGCCGCGGGGAAGGTACAACTAATGAAAAACTGTTTTTT. As protein: CASRGEGTTNEKLFF. The chain links TRBV5-1 to TRBJ1-4; D gene unclear. The CDR3 totals 15 residues. Trimming removed 7 bases from V and 0 bases from J, with 13 bases in between. Looked up from germline, CDR1 is SGHRS and CDR2 is YFSETQ. Full variable domain (outside the CDR3, taken from reference TRBV5-1 and TRBJ1-4): KAGVTQTPRYLIKTRGQQVTLSCSPISGHRSVSWYQQTPGQGLQFLFEYFSETQRNKGNFPGRFSGRQFSNSRSEMNVSTLELGDSALYLCASRGEGTTNEKLFFGSGTQLSVL.

This chain uses TRBV28 with TRBJ1-2; the D is unclear. The V and J ends lost 3 bases and 4 bases respectively, with 6 bases between them. In germline, CDR1 is MDHEN, CDR2 SYDVKM. The CDR3 has 12 residues. As DNA, the CDR3 is TGTGCCAGCAGTTTCCGGTCCTATGGCTACACCTTC. Protein: CASSFRSYGYTF.

The V and J genes are TRBV7-2 and TRBJ2-7; possibly TRBD1 for D (6 bases). CDR1 is SGHTA, CDR2 FQGNSA, per germline. V lost 4 bases, J lost 0 bases, and 10 bases lay in between. The CDR3 has 14 amino acids. The CDR3 DNA reads as TGTGCCAGCAGCTCGGGACATAGCTCCTACGAGCAGTACTTC. Its translation: CASSSGHSSYEQYF.

The chain has TRBV7-9 and TRBJ1-5, with TRBD1 identical over 10 bases. The length of the CDR3 is 15 residues. V trimming: 4 bases; J trimming: 7 bases; junction bases outside the gene matches: 7. Germline loops: CDR1 SEHNR, CDR2 FQNEAQ (reference sequence). The CDR3 coding sequence is TGTGCCAGCAGCTCCCTGACAGGGGGCTTGCAGCCCCAGCATTTT. It codes for CASSSLTGGLQPQHF. The full variable domain, completed using reference TRBV7-9 and TRBJ1-5, is DTGVSQNPRHKITKRGQNVTFRCDPISEHNRLYWYRQTLGQGPEFLTYFQNEAQLEKSRLLSDRFSAERPKGSFSTLEIQRTEQGDSAMYLCASSSLTGGLQPQHFGDGTRLSIL.

The chain links TRBV27 to TRBJ2-3; TRBD2 matches at 13 bases. Germline V gives CDR1 MNHEY, CDR2 SMNVEV (reference sequence). The CDR3 has 16 amino acids. Unmatched junction bases numbered 4, after V lost 5 bases and J lost 2 bases. CDR3 bases: TGTGCCAGCAGTCCGACTAGCGGGGGGACCACAGATACGCAGTATTTT. This codes for CASSPTSGGTTDTQYF.

This chain links TRBV30 with TRBJ1-2; D is possibly TRBD1 (5 bases). CDR1 GTSNPN and CDR2 SVGIG come from the germline V gene (reference sequence). The CDR3 is 12 amino acids. V dropped 5 bases and J dropped 3 bases, with 10 bases sitting between them. CDR3 DNA sequence: TGTGCCTGGCGGGGGACGGACTATGGCTACACCTTC. Translated: CAWRGTDYGYTF.

This chain joins TRBV10-3 and TRBJ1-5; TRBD1 matches at 7 bases. CDR3 length equals 14 residues. Germline CDR1 ENHRY, CDR2 SYGVKD. The V gene end was trimmed by 10 bases and the J gene end by 2 bases; junction bases not matched to a gene: 8. CDR3 bases: TGTGCCACGATGAGACAGGGCGGCAATCAGCCCCAGCATTTT. Translation gives CATMRQGGNQPQHF.

This clone was recorded a few times. The chain couples TRBV30 to TRBJ1-1; 11 bases align to TRBD1. Germline-derived CDR1 and CDR2 are GTSNPN and SVGIG (reference sequence). The CDR3 loop spans 13 amino acids. V was clipped by 7 bases and J by 6 bases; unmatched bases: 7. The CDR3 region is CASRTGGLSEAFF. In DNA form, the CDR3 reads TGTGCCTCCCGGACAGGGGGCTTGTCTGAAGCTTTCTTT.

This chain uses TRBV30 with TRBJ1-1; D remains unclear. The germline CDR1 and CDR2 sequences are GTSNPN and SVGIG (reference sequence). V gave up 6 bases and J gave up 0 bases, with 8 bases separating them. The CDR3 totals 12 residues. The CDR3 coding sequence is TGTGCCTGTGCAGGAATGAACACTGAAGCTTTCTTT. The encoded protein is CACAGMNTEAFF.

This chain links TRBV5-1 with TRBJ1-6; perhaps TRBD1 as D (6 bases). The germline gives CDR1 SGHRS, CDR2 YFSETQ. The V end lost 2 bases, the J end lost 1 base, and 10 bases lay between the germline ends. The CDR3 runs 16 residues. The CDR3 DNA sequence: TGCGCCAGCAGCTTAACAGGGATATCCTATAATTCACCCCTCCACTTT. Its protein product is CASSLTGISYNSPLHF. Full variable domain (missing parts from reference TRBV5-1 and TRBJ1-6): KAGVTQTPRYLIKTRGQQVTLSCSPISGHRSVSWYQQTPGQGLQFLFEYFSETQRNKGNFPGRFSGRQFSNSRSEMNVSTLELGDSALYLCASSLTGISYNSPLHFGNGTRLTVT.

This clone was picked up a small number of times. The chain uses TRBV20-1 and TRBJ1-2; no firm D call. This CDR3 has 11 residues. The germline V and J ends were trimmed by 4 bases and 8 bases, with 11 bases remaining between them. Germline CDR1 is DFQATT and CDR2 is SNEGSKA (reference sequence). This CDR3 reads CSAIHSTGYTF. The CDR3 coding sequence is TGCAGTGCTATACACAGTACCGGCTACACCTTC.

J is TRBJ2-1 and V is TRBV20-1; the match to TRBD2 covers 9 bases. In germline, CDR1 is DFQATT, CDR2 SNEGSKA (reference sequence). The trim removed 3 bases at V and 2 bases at J, leaving 5 bases unmatched. This CDR3 spans 15 amino acids. The CDR3 sequence: CSASSGGITYNEQFF. In nucleotides, the CDR3 is TGCAGTGCTAGTAGCGGGGGCATTACCTACAATGAGCAGTTCTTC.

This rearrangement joins TRBV19 to TRBJ1-2, with a possible D match to TRBD1 (6 bases). Trimming left V 3 bases short and J 1 base short, with 9 bases between. The germline V gene encodes CDR1 LNHDA and CDR2 SQIVND (reference sequence). The CDR3 spans 14 residues. The CDR3 nucleotides are TGTGCCAGTAGTATCGGACAGAATAACTATGGCTACACCTTC. Translated: CASSIGQNNYGYTF.

This chain uses TRBV10-3 with TRBJ2-1, with 10 bases identical to TRBD2. This CDR3 has 13 residues. Trimming at V came to 10 bases and at J to 5 bases, leaving 5 bases not matched to a gene. Germline V lookup: CDR1 ENHRY, CDR2 SYGVKD. DNA for the CDR3: TGTGCCACTCATAGCGGGGGGCACAATGAGCAGTTCTTC. This gives the protein CATHSGGHNEQFF.